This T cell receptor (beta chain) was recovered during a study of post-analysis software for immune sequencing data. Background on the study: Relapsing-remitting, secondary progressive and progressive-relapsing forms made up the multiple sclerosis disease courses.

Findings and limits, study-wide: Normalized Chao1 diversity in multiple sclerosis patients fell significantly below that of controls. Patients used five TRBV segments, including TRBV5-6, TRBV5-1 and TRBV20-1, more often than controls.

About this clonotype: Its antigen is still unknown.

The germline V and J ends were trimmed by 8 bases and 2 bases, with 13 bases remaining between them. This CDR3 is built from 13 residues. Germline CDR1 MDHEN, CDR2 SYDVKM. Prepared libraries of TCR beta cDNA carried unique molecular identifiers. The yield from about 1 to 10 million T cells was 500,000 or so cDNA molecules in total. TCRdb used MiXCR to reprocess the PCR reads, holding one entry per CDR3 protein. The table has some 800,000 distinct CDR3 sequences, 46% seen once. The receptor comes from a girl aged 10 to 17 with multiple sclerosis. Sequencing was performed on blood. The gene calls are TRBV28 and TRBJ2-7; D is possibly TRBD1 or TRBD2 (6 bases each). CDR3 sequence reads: CASHGGSTYEQYF. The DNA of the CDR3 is TGTGCCAGCCACGGGGGCAGCACCTACGAGCAGTACTTC.